This TCR beta chain came from a study of CD8 T cells in acute hepatitis C reinfection. Study-level findings and limits: Alphabeta pairing of public clonotypes could not be determined from bulk TCRbeta data. Regardless of outcome, about a dozen public clonotypes appeared, one using V04-02/J02-02.

Assay: immunoSEQ multiplex PCR; the TCRdb copy retains only in-frame clones and omits some. The profile covers some 40,000 clones, with about 87% appearing a single time and under 0.65% taken by the ten largest. In its sample, this clone was seen once. Its matching antigen is unknown. This CDR3 is built from 17 residues. Trimming left V 0 bases short and J 0 bases short, with 11 bases between. Per the germline V gene, CDR1 is LGHNA and CDR2 is YSLEER. Time point defined: naive CD8 control sorted from an acute-time-point sample. Acute primary HCV infection: positive HCV RNA or antibody test after negative test within 24 weeks.

This receptor was obtained from a man aged 25 to 40 with chronic hepatitis C. What was sequenced was naive CD8+ T cells from PBMCs. The gene calls are TRBV4-3 and TRBJ1-4; no definite D call. In nucleotides, the CDR3 is TGCGCCAGCAGCCAAGATCGGTTAAGGGCAACTAATGAAAAACTGTTTTTT. This encodes CASSQDRLRATNEKLFF.